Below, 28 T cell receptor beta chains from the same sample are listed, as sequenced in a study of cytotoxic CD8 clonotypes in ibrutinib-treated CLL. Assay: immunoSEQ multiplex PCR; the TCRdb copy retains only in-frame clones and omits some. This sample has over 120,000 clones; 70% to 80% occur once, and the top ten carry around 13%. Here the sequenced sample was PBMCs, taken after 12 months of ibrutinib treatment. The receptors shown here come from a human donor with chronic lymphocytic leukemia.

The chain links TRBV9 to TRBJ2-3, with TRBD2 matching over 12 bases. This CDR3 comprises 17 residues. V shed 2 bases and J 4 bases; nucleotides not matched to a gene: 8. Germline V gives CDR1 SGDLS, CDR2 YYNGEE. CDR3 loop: CASSVGPSGRVSDTQYF. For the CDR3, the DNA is TGTGCCAGCAGCGTGGGACCTAGCGGGAGGGTCTCAGATACGCAGTATTTT.

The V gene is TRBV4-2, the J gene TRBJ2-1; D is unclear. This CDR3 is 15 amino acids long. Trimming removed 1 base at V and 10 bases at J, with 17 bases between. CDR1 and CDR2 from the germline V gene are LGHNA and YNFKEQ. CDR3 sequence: CASSQVVGSTGEQFF. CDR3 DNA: TGTGCCAGCAGCCAAGTGGTGGGTAGTACGGGCGAGCAGTTCTTC.

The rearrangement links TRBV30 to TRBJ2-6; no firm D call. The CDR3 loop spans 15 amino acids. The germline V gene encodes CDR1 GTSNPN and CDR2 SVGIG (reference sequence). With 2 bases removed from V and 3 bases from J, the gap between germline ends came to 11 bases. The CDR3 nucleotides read TGTGCCTGGAGTTCCGGTCTAGATGGGGCCAACGTCCTGACTTTC. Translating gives CAWSSGLDGANVLTF.

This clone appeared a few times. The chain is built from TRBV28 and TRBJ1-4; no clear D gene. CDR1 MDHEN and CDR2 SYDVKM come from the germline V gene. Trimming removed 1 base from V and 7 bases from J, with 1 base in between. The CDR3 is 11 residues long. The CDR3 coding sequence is TGTGCCAGCAGTTTATTTGAAAAACTGTTTTTT. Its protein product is CASSLFEKLFF.

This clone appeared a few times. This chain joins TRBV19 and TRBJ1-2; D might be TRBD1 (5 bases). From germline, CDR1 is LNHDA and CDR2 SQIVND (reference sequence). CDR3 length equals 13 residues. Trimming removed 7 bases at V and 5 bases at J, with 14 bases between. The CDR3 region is CASKGTSLYGYTF. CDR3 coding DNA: TGTGCCAGTAAGGGGACCTCGTTGTATGGCTACACCTTC.

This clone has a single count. In nucleotides, the CDR3 is TGTGCCAGCAGTTATGGGACTAGCGGGAGGGTGGAGCAGTTCTTC. Translated: CASSYGTSGRVEQFF. The V and J genes are TRBV6-6 and TRBJ2-1, with 16 bases matching TRBD2. The V and J ends lost 3 bases and 10 bases, in that order; junction bases with no gene match: 3. The CDR3 is made up of 15 amino acids. CDR1 and CDR2 from the germline V gene are MNHNY and SVGAGI (reference sequence).

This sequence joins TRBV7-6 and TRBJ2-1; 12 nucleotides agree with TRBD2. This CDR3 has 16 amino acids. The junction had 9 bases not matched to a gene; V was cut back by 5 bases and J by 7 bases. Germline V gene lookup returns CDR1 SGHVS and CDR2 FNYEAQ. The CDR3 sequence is CASSPTSGSMRNEQFF. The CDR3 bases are TGTGCCAGCAGCCCGACTAGCGGGAGTATGAGGAATGAGCAGTTCTTC.

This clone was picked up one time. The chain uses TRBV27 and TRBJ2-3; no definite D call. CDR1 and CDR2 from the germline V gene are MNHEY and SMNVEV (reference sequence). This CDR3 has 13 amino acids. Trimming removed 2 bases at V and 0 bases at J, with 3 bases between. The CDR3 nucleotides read TGTGCCAGCAGTTTACTCAGCACAGATACGCAGTATTTT. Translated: CASSLLSTDTQYF.

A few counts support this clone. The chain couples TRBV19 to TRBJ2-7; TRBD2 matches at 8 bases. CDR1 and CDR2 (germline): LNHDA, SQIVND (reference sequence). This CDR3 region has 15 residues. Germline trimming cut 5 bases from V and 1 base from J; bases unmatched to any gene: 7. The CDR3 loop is CASSVISGASYEQYF. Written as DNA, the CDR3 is TGTGCCAGTAGTGTGATTAGCGGGGCTTCCTACGAGCAGTACTTC.

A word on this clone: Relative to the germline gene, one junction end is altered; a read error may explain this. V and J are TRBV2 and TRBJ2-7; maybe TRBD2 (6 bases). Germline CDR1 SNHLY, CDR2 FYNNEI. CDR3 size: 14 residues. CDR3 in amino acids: CASSESTSSYGQYF. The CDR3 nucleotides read TGTGCCAGCAGTGAAAGTACTAGCAGTTACGGGCAGTACTTC.

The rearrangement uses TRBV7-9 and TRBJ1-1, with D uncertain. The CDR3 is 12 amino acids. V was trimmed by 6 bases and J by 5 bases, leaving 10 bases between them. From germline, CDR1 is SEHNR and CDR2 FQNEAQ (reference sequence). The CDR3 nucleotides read TGTGCCAGCAGGAGGGATGGGACTGAAGCTTTCTTT. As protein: CASRRDGTEAFF.

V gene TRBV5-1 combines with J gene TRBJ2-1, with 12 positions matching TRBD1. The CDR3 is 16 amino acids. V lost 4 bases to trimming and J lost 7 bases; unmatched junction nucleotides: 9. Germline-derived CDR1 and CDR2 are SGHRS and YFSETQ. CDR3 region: CASSLGTGGRWNEQFF. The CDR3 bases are TGCGCCAGCAGCCTAGGGACAGGGGGCCGATGGAATGAGCAGTTCTTC.

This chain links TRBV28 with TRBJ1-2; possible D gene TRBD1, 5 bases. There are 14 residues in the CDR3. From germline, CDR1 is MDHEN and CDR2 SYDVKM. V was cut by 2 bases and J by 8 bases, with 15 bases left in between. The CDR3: CASSLDFGGEGYTF. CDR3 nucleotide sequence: TGTGCCAGCAGTTTAGATTTCGGGGGAGAGGGCTACACCTTC.

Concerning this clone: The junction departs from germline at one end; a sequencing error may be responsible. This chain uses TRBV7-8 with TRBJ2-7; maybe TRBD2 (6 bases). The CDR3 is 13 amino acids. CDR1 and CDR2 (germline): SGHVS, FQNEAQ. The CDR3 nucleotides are TGTGCCAGCAGATTAGGGACTTTCTACGAGCAGTACTTC. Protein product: CASRLGTFYEQYF.

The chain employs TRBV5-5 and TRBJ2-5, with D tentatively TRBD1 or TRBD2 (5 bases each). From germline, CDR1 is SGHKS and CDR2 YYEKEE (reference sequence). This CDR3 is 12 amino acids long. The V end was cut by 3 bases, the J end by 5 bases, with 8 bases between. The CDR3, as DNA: TGTGCCAGCAGCTGGGGCGGGGAGACCCAGTACTTC. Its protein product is CASSWGGETQYF.

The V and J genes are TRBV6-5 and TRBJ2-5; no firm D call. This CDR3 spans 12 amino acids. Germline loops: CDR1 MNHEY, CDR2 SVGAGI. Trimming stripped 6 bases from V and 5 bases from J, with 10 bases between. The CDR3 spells CASSLVGETQYF. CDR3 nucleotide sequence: TGTGCCAGCAGCCTGGTCGGCGAGACCCAGTACTTC.

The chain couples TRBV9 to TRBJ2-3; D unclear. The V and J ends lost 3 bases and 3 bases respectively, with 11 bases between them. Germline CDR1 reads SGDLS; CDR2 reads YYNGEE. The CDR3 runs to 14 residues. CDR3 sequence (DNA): TGTGCCAGCAGCGAGTGGGTAGATACAGATACGCAGTATTTT. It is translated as CASSEWVDTDTQYF.

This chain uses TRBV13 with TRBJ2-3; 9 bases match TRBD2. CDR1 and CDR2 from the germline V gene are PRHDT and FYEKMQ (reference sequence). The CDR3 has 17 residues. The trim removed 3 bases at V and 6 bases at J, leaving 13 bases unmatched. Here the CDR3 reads CASSFNLLAGSGDTQYF. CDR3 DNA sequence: TGTGCCAGCAGCTTTAATCTGCTAGCGGGGTCTGGCGATACGCAGTATTTT.

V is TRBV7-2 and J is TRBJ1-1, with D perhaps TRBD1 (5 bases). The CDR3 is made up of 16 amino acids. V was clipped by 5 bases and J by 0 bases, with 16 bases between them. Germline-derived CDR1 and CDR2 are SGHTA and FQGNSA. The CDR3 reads CASSPSGGSLNTEAFF. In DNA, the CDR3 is TGTGCCAGCAGCCCAAGCGGGGGTTCGTTGAACACTGAAGCTTTCTTT. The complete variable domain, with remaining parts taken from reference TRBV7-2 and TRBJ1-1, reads GAGVSQSPSNKVTEKGKDVELRCDPISGHTALYWYRQSLGQGLEFLIYFQGNSAPDKSGLPSDRFSAERTGGSVSTLTIQRTQQEDSAVYLCASSPSGGSLNTEAFFGQGTRLTVV.

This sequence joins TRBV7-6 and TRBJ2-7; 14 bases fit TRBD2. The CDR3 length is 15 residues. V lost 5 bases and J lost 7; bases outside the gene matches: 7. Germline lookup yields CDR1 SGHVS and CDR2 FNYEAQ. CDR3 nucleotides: TGTGCCAGCAGCACCGGACTAGCGGGAGGAGGTGAGCAGTACTTC. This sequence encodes CASSTGLAGGGEQYF.

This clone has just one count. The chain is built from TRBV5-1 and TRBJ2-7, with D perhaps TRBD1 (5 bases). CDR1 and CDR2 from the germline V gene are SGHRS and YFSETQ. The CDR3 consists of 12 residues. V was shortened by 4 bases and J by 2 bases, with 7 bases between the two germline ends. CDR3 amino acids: CASSRTTYEQYF. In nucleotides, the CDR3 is TGCGCCAGCAGCAGGACAACCTACGAGCAGTACTTC. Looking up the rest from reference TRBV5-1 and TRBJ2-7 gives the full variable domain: KAGVTQTPRYLIKTRGQQVTLSCSPISGHRSVSWYQQTPGQGLQFLFEYFSETQRNKGNFPGRFSGRQFSNSRSEMNVSTLELGDSALYLCASSRTTYEQYFGPGTRLTVT.

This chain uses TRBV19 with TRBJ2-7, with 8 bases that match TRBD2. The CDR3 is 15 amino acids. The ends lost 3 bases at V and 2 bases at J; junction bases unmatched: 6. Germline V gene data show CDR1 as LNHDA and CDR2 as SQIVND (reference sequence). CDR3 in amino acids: CASSIQLAAPYEQYF. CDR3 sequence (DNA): TGTGCCAGTAGTATCCAACTAGCGGCTCCCTACGAGCAGTACTTC. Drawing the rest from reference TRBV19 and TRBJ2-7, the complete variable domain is DGGITQSPKYLFRKEGQNVTLSCEQNLNHDAMYWYRQDPGQGLRLIYYSQIVNDFQKGDIAEGYSVSREKKESFPLTVTSAQKNPTAFYLCASSIQLAAPYEQYFGPGTRLTVT.

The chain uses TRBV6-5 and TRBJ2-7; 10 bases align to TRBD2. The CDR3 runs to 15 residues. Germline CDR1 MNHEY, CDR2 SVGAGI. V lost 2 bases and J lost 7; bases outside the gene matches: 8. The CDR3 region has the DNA TGTGCCAGCAGTTACAGTACTAGCGGGGTTTGGGAGCAGTACTTC. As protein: CASSYSTSGVWEQYF.

CDR3 sequence: CASSLATSGDNNEQFF. The CDR3 nucleotides read TGCGCCAGCAGCTTGGCCACTAGCGGGGATAACAATGAGCAGTTCTTC. The V call is TRBV5-1, the J call TRBJ2-1; TRBD2 agrees at 10 bases. From germline, CDR1 is SGHRS and CDR2 YFSETQ. The CDR3 runs to 16 residues. V lost 0 bases, J lost 5 bases, and 5 bases stayed unmatched.

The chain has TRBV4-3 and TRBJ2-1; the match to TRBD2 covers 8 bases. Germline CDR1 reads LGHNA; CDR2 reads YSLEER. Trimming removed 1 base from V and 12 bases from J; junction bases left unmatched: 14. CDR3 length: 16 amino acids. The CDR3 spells CASSQVSGGRTLGQFF. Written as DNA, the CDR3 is TGCGCCAGCAGCCAAGTCTCTGGCGGGAGGACTCTCGGGCAGTTCTTC.

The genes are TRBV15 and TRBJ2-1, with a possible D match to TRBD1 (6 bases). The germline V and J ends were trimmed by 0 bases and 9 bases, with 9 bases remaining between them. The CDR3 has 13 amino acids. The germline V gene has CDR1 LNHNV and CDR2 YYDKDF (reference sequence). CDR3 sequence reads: CATSRDRGGEQFF. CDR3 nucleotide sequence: TGTGCCACCAGCAGAGATCGAGGGGGTGAGCAGTTCTTC.

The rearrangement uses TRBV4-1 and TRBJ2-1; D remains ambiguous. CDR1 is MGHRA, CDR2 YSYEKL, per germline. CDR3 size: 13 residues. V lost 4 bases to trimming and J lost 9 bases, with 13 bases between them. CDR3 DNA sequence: TGCGCCAGCAGCCTCTACAAGGAGACTGAGCAGTTCTTC. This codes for CASSLYKETEQFF.

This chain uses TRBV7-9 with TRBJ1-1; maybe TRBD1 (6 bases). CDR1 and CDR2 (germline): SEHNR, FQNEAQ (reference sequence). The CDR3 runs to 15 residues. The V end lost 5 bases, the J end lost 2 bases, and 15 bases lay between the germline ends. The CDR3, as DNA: TGTGCCAGCAGCACAAAGATCAGGGGAAACACTGAAGCTTTCTTT. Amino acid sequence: CASSTKIRGNTEAFF.